The 19 T cell receptor beta chains reported below all come from one sample, sequenced in a study of blood T cells in healthy people across ages. For the second PCR, which ran for roughly 6 to 12 cycles, a sample-barcoded 5' primer and a J-beta primer mix were used. Each CDR3 protein gets one entry after TCRdb re-called the 5' RACE reads with MiXCR. The repertoire has about a million distinct CDR3 sequences, 35% to 45% of them found once; the top ten carry around 14%. Sequenced sample: blood. These receptors came from a young man in good health.

This clonotype has only a few counts. The rearrangement uses TRBV12-5 and TRBJ1-4; no firm D call. This CDR3 comprises 14 residues. Germline CDR1 is LGHNT and CDR2 is FRNRAP. V was shortened by 3 bases and J by 4 bases, with 9 bases between the two germline ends. The CDR3 sequence: CASGLGSDNEKLFF. The CDR3 DNA sequence: TGTGCTAGTGGTTTAGGCAGCGATAATGAAAAACTGTTTTTT.

The DNA of the CDR3 is TGTGCCAGCAGCCAAGAGGGCAGGAGGGCACAAGATACGCAGTATTTT. This codes for CASSQEGRRAQDTQYF. V is TRBV4-2 and J is TRBJ2-3; D may be TRBD2 (6 bases). Trimming removed 0 bases from V and 5 bases from J, with 15 bases in between. The CDR3 is made up of 16 amino acids. CDR1 LGHNA and CDR2 YNFKEQ come from the germline V gene.

This clonotype came up a few times. The chain couples TRBV9 to TRBJ2-3, with 7 positions matching TRBD2. After removal of 3 bases from V and 0 bases from J, the junction contained 7 bases not matched to a gene. Germline V gene data show CDR1 as SGDLS and CDR2 as YYNGEE. This CDR3 spans 16 amino acids. The DNA of the CDR3 is TGTGCCAGCAGCGGGCAGAGCGGGGTGAGCACAGATACGCAGTATTTT. Translated, it gives CASSGQSGVSTDTQYF.

The V gene is TRBV5-1, the J gene TRBJ1-1; 7 bases line up with TRBD1. With 4 bases clipped from V and 7 bases from J, the junction kept 7 bases outside the gene matches. CDR1 and CDR2 (germline): SGHRS, YFSETQ. The CDR3 has 13 amino acids. As DNA, the CDR3 is TGCGCCAGCAGCGTCGACAGGGTGGGTGAAGCTTTCTTT. Its translation: CASSVDRVGEAFF.

V gene TRBV2 combines with J gene TRBJ1-1; D is unresolved. This CDR3 region has 11 residues. CDR1 and CDR2 (germline): SNHLY, FYNNEI. V was shortened by 6 bases and J by 3 bases, with 5 bases between the two germline ends. CDR3 loop: CASRPDTEAFF. As DNA, the CDR3 is TGTGCCAGCAGACCTGACACTGAAGCTTTCTTT.

This clonotype was counted between two and nine times. This rearrangement joins TRBV18 to TRBJ1-5; D is unclear. CDR1 is KGHSH, CDR2 LQKENI, per germline. CDR3 length equals 15 residues. V lost 1 base, J lost 2 bases, and 9 bases lay in between. The CDR3 DNA follows: TGTGCCAGCTCACCACTCGTATCAGGCAATCAGCCCCAGCATTTT. Translation gives CASSPLVSGNQPQHF.

Written as DNA, the CDR3 is TGTGCCAGCAGCTTAGCGTCAGGCTATTATGGCTACACCTTC. As protein: CASSLASGYYGYTF. The chain couples TRBV13 to TRBJ1-2, with D hard to call. Germline lookup yields CDR1 PRHDT and CDR2 FYEKMQ (reference sequence). This CDR3 spans 14 amino acids. V gave up 1 base and J gave up 5 bases, with 11 bases separating them.

This clonotype appeared a few times. This sequence joins TRBV21-1 and TRBJ2-7; no DNA check was done on the table's D call, TRBD1. TRBV21-1 is a listed pseudogene. The CDR3 has 14 residues. CDR3 region: CASSRGQGYYEQYF. CDR3 in DNA: TGTGCCAGCAGCAGGGGACAGGGCTACTACGAGCAGTACTTC.

The chain is built from TRBV27 and TRBJ1-1; D call uncertain. The CDR3 extends over 14 amino acids. V was cut by 5 bases and J by 8 bases, with 18 bases left in between. Germline CDR1 reads MNHEY; CDR2 reads SMNVEV (reference sequence). CDR3 bases: TGTGCCAGCAGTGCAACGAGGAAGAGGCGGGAAGCTTTCTTT. It specifies CASSATRKRREAFF.

This rearrangement joins TRBV20-1 to TRBJ1-1, with no clear D. The germline V gene has CDR1 DFQATT and CDR2 SNEGSKA (reference sequence). V gave up 0 bases and J gave up 4 bases, with 9 bases separating them. The CDR3 length is 13 residues. This CDR3 reads CSARDLAPTEAFF. As DNA, the CDR3 is TGCAGTGCTAGAGATTTGGCCCCCACTGAAGCTTTCTTT.

The rearrangement links TRBV15 to TRBJ2-5; a possible D gene is TRBD2 (5 bases). The germline gives CDR1 LNHNV, CDR2 YYDKDF (reference sequence). Trimming took 5 bases from V and 2 from J, leaving 15 bases between them. There are 15 residues in the CDR3. The CDR3 region is CATSQFPGSQETQYF. The CDR3 DNA sequence: TGTGCCACCAGCCAATTTCCGGGGAGTCAAGAGACCCAGTACTTC.

The CDR3 here is CASSPTPGQGANYGYTF. The CDR3 nucleotides are TGCGCCAGCAGCCCGACCCCGGGACAGGGGGCTAACTATGGCTACACCTTC. The V gene is TRBV5-1, the J gene TRBJ1-2; 11 bases are shared with TRBD1. The CDR3 has 17 residues. The V and J ends lost 4 bases and 0 bases, in that order; junction bases with no gene match: 8. Germline CDR1 SGHRS, CDR2 YFSETQ.

In its sample, this clonotype was seen a few times. J is TRBJ1-5 and V is TRBV20-1; tentative D call: TRBD1 (5 bases). The CDR3 is 15 residues long. V was trimmed by 0 bases and J by 7 bases, leaving 16 bases between them. CDR1 and CDR2 (germline): DFQATT, SNEGSKA (reference sequence). DNA of the CDR3: TGCAGTGCTAGAGATTTGGGGGGATCAGGGCAGCCCCAGCATTTT. Its protein product is CSARDLGGSGQPQHF.

The chain carries TRBV2 and TRBJ2-3; unclear D gene. This CDR3 has 14 amino acids. CDR1 is SNHLY and CDR2 is FYNNEI in the germline V gene. V was clipped by 4 bases and J by 2 bases, with 10 bases between them. The CDR3 coding sequence is TGTGCCAGCAGTGGGGCCCCCCACACAGATACGCAGTATTTT. It specifies CASSGAPHTDTQYF.

This clonotype was seen ten or more times. This chain links TRBV27 with TRBJ2-3; a weak D match, TRBD2 (6 bases). The V end was cut by 8 bases, the J end by 2 bases, with 11 bases between. Germline V CDR1 and CDR2: MNHEY, SMNVEV (reference sequence). CDR3 length: 13 amino acids. The CDR3 protein is CASWRGPTDTQYF. CDR3 bases: TGTGCCAGCTGGCGGGGCCCCACAGATACGCAGTATTTT.

This chain joins TRBV12-3 or TRBV12-4 and TRBJ1-4; a possible D gene is TRBD1 (5 bases). Between the trimmed V and J ends, which lost 4 bases and 7 bases, there was a span of 13 bases. The CDR3 totals 14 residues. The CDR3 nucleotides are TGTGCCAGCAGTTCACAGGCGTATACTGAAAAACTGTTTTTT. It is translated as CASSSQAYTEKLFF.

The sample holds one count of this clonotype. The CDR3 protein is CASSLSGSPYNEQYF. CDR3 nucleotides: TGTGCCAGCAGCCTTTCCGGTTCGCCGTACAATGAGCAGTACTTC. The chain has TRBV7-3 and TRBJ2-1; D not certain. The J call may be mistaken, given a closer DNA end match to TRBJ2-7. This CDR3 is built from 15 residues. The germline gives CDR1 SGHTA, CDR2 FQGTGA.

This clonotype was counted between two and nine times. V gene TRBV5-1 combines with J gene TRBJ1-2; D gene uncertain. V was trimmed by 5 bases and J by 3 bases, leaving 11 bases between them. Germline values: CDR1 SGHRS, CDR2 YFSETQ. This CDR3 comprises 13 residues. The CDR3 DNA reads as TGCGCCAGCAGGTTAACAGCTGACTATGGCTACACCTTC. Its protein product is CASRLTADYGYTF.

The chain combines TRBV2 with TRBJ2-3; 14 positions match TRBD2. The germline V gene has CDR1 SNHLY and CDR2 FYNNEI. CDR3 length: 16 residues. Trimming cost V 4 bases and J 4 bases; bases outside gene matches: 4. CDR3 sequence reads: CASSATSGRGADTQYF. The CDR3 nucleotides are TGTGCCAGCAGTGCGACTAGCGGGAGGGGGGCAGATACGCAGTATTTT. The full variable domain, rest sourced from reference TRBV2 and TRBJ2-3, is EPEVTQTPSHQVTQMGQEVILRCVPISNHLYFYWYRQILGQKVEFLVSFYNNEISEKSEIFDDQFSVERPDGSNFTLKIRSTKLEDSAMYFCASSATSGRGADTQYFGPGTRLTVL.